The rows below give T cell receptor beta chains drawn from one sample of a study of T cell responses to AZD1222 COVID-19 vaccine. Method: immunoSEQ multiplex PCR; TCRdb's copy keeps in-frame clones and lacks some. The sample contains 190,000 or so clones, 88% of which appear only once. This material consisted of peripheral blood, taken 28 days after the second AZD1222 dose. The receptors here all came from an adult who received the AZD1222 COVID-19 vaccine. Both conserved end residues are part of each CDR3. The D gene is left open where the match is weak. Clone size is given for some rows only: seen once, a few or many times, or a class if the clone is expanded.

TGTGCCAGCAGTTACGGCTACTCAGATACGCAGTATTTT,CASSYGYSDTQYF,TRBJ2-3,NA,NA,TRBV6-5
TGTGCCAGCAGGGTGGGAGGGTTTTTCGAGCAGTACTTC,CASRVGGFFEQYF,TRBJ2-7,once,TRBD2,TRBV2
TGTGCCAGCAGCGCCCTTAGGGTGGCTTTGAGAGATACGCAGTATTTT,CASSALRVALRDTQYF,TRBJ2-3,NA,NA,TRBV9
TGTGCCAGCAGTGTCTCCTACGAGCAGTACTTC,CASSVSYEQYF,TRBJ2-7,NA,NA,TRBV25-1
TGTGCCACCAGCGGGACGGAAAGCAATGAGCAGTTCTTC,CATSGTESNEQFF,TRBJ2-1,few,NA,TRBV15
TGTGCCAGTAGTTTAACGGGAAAACAGGAGCCCCAGCATTTT,CASSLTGKQEPQHF,TRBJ1-5,NA,NA,TRBV19
TGTGCCAGCAGTACAGGGGGCCAAGAGACCCAGTACTTC,CASSTGGQETQYF,TRBJ2-5,NA,TRBD1,TRBV6-5
TGTGCCTCTCAGGAGGGGTATTCTGAAGCTTTCTTT,CASQEGYSEAFF,TRBJ1-1,NA,NA,TRBV19
TGTGCCAGCAGTTACTCCGGCTCTGGGGAGACCCAGTACTTC,CASSYSGSGETQYF,TRBJ2-5,NA,NA,TRBV6-2/TRBV6-3
TGTGCCAGCAGTGAGGGAGCCTACGAGCAGTACTTC,CASSEGAYEQYF,TRBJ2-7,NA,NA,TRBV25-1
TGTGCCAGTAGGATCACAGGGGTCCCTGAAGCTTTCTTT,CASRITGVPEAFF,TRBJ1-1,NA,TRBD1,TRBV19
TGTGCCAGACCGGGACGTGTTCCTACCGAGCAGTACTTC,CARPGRVPTEQYF,TRBJ2-7,NA,NA,TRBV18
TGTGCCAGCTCACCACGGGGGGACACTGAAGCTTTCTTT,CASSPRGDTEAFF,TRBJ1-1,NA,NA,TRBV18
TGTGCCAGCAGTCTCGGGGCCGGCTATAATTCACCCCTCCACTTT,CASSLGAGYNSPLHF,TRBJ1-6,NA,NA,TRBV2
TGTGCCAGCAGCCAAGATTGGCAGGGGCAGTTCTTC,CASSQDWQGQFF,TRBJ2-1,NA,NA,TRBV3-1/TRBV3-2
TGTGCCAGCAGCCAAAGACTCGGGGAAAAACTGTTTTTT,CASSQRLGEKLFF,TRBJ1-4,NA,NA,TRBV14